Reported below is one T cell receptor (beta chain). CDR3 size: 15 residues. Unmatched junction bases numbered 4, after V lost 4 bases and J lost 4 bases. CDR1 and CDR2 from the germline V gene are LNHDA and SQIVND (reference sequence). This sample was included in a study of cytomegalovirus exposure and HLA in healthy donors. Vbeta (60) and Jbeta (13) primers were used in the PCR. Clones were read by immunoSEQ multiplex PCR, and TCRdb kept only the in-frame ones, dropping some. The sample holds 160,000 or so clones, over 70% seen once. The source material was PBMCs. The source is a woman aged 25 to 39 in good health and CMV-seronegative. The rearrangement joins TRBV19 to TRBJ1-5; 10 nucleotides align to TRBD1. The CDR3, as DNA: TGTGCCAGTAGTACCGAGGGACAGGGGAATCAGCCCCAGCATTTT. Translating it yields CASSTEGQGNQPQHF.